Presented here are 9 T cell receptor beta chains from one specimen sequenced in a study of blood T cell repertoires in COVID-19 (dated by TCRdb to between 2020 and 2021). Library preparation employed the immunoSEQ multiplex PCR assay. TCRdb limited this immuneACCESS table to in-frame rearrangements with V and J called. A share of clones is missing; checked studies link under half to unresolved V genes, and the rest is unexplained. This sample comprises 200,000 to 300,000 clones, approximately 86% of them detected only once. Jointly, the top ten make up roughly 3.1% of the sample. The sequenced sample consisted of PBMCs or T cells enriched from blood (not recorded which). These receptors were taken from a woman aged 40 to 49 with acute COVID-19.

This clone is a singleton in its sample. The chain uses TRBV28 and TRBJ1-3; D is undetermined. Looked up from germline, CDR1 is MDHEN and CDR2 is SYDVKM. V was pared by 6 bases and J by 0 bases, with 15 bases between. This CDR3 comprises 16 residues. The CDR3 nucleotides are TGTGCCAGCAGCTCCCCTCTCGGGAGCTCTGGAAACACCATATATTTT. It codes for CASSSPLGSSGNTIYF.

The rearrangement joins TRBV30 to TRBJ2-7, with 13 bases that match TRBD2. CDR3 size: 13 residues. Unmatched junction bases numbered 2, after V lost 7 bases and J lost 2 bases. Germline CDR1 and CDR2: GTSNPN and SVGIG (reference sequence). DNA for the CDR3: TGTGCCTACGGACTAGCGGGAGCCTACGAGCAGTACTTC. Residues: CAYGLAGAYEQYF.

The chain has TRBV28 and TRBJ1-1; tentative D call: TRBD1 (5 bases). V dropped 3 bases and J dropped 7 bases, with 12 bases sitting between them. CDR3 length: 13 amino acids. Germline CDR1 and CDR2: MDHEN and SYDVKM. In DNA form, the CDR3 reads TGTGCCAGCAGTTTTGTAGGGGTTTTTGAAGCTTTCTTT. It yields the protein CASSFVGVFEAFF. Full variable domain (remainder filled in from reference TRBV28 and TRBJ1-1): DVKVTQSSRYLVKRTGEKVFLECVQDMDHENMFWYRQDPGLGLRLIYFSYDVKMKEKGDIPEGYSVSREKKERFSLILESASTNQTSMYLCASSFVGVFEAFFGQGTRLTVV.

The chain couples TRBV15 to TRBJ2-3; D is possibly TRBD1 (6 bases). The CDR3 covers 15 residues. Trimming cost V 0 bases and J 1 base, with 8 bases left between them. The germline gives CDR1 LNHNV, CDR2 YYDKDF (reference sequence). CDR3 sequence (DNA): TGTGCCACCAGCAGAGAACAGGGAGGCACAGATACGCAGTATTTT. Its protein is CATSREQGGTDTQYF.

V is TRBV18 and J is TRBJ2-1; D not certain. V gave up 3 bases and J gave up 4 bases, with 7 bases separating them. The germline CDR1 and CDR2 sequences are KGHSH and LQKENI. The CDR3 consists of 13 residues. The CDR3 nucleotides read TGTGCCAGCTCACCCCTAGAATACAATGAGCAGTTCTTC. It specifies CASSPLEYNEQFF.

The J gene is TRBJ2-1, the V gene TRBV7-9; a possible D gene is TRBD1 (6 bases). The CDR3 has 13 amino acids. Trimming pared 4 bases from V and 6 bases from J, leaving 10 bases between. The germline V gene encodes CDR1 SEHNR and CDR2 FQNEAQ (reference sequence). In nucleotides, the CDR3 is TGTGCCAGCAGCTCGGACAGTAGCAATGAGCAGTTCTTC. This encodes CASSSDSSNEQFF.

Here the CDR3 reads CAWRGKTSGYTGELFF. Here the CDR3 DNA reads TGTGCCTGGAGAGGAAAGACTAGCGGATACACCGGGGAGCTGTTTTTT. V usage is TRBV30 and J usage is TRBJ2-2, with 9 bases identical to TRBD2. The CDR3 loop spans 16 amino acids. The V segment lost 3 bases and the J segment 3 bases; nucleotides outside the gene matches: 8. The V gene's germline CDR1 is GTSNPN and CDR2 SVGIG (reference sequence).

For this clone: Other DNA sequences in this sample translate to the same CDR3. The chain is built from TRBV7-9 and TRBJ2-1; 11 nucleotides match TRBD2. CDR1 is SEHNR, CDR2 FQNEAQ, per germline (reference sequence). Germline trimming cut 5 bases from V and 0 bases from J; bases unmatched to any gene: 3. The CDR3 extends over 16 amino acids. The CDR3 bases are TGTGCCAGCAGCCCCGGGACTAGCGGCTCCTACAATGAGCAGTTCTTC. It specifies CASSPGTSGSYNEQFF.

This clone has just one count. The chain joins TRBV29-1 to TRBJ2-3; the D gene is possibly TRBD2 (5 bases). The CDR3 contains 15 residues. The V gene's germline CDR1 is SQVTM and CDR2 ANQGSEA. Trimming shortened V by 3 bases and J by 0 bases, and 13 bases separated the two germline ends. The CDR3 loop reads CSVDNRRTSTDTQYF. CDR3 in DNA: TGCAGCGTTGACAACCGGAGGACTAGCACAGATACGCAGTATTTT.